The 14 T cell receptor beta chains below were found in one sample sequenced in a study of cytomegalovirus exposure and HLA in healthy donors. Researchers ran the PCR with 60 Vbeta and 13 Jbeta primers. Libraries were prepared by immunoSEQ multiplex PCR; TCRdb keeps only in-frame clonotypes and omits some of them. The repertoire has about 190,000 clones, roughly 83% of them found once; the top ten carry 1.6%. Input material: PBMCs. These TCRs come from a woman between 50 and 59 years old in good health and CMV-seronegative.

This rearrangement joins TRBV28 to TRBJ1-2; D perhaps matches TRBD1 (5 bases). The CDR3 covers 13 residues. Germline V lookup: CDR1 MDHEN, CDR2 SYDVKM. The ends were cut back, 4 bases at V and 8 bases at J, with 14 bases in the middle. CDR3 in amino acids: CASSSTTASGYTF. For the CDR3, the DNA is TGTGCCAGCAGTTCGACGACAGCGTCAGGCTACACCTTC.

The chain is built from TRBV19 and TRBJ1-5; TRBD1 aligns across 7 bases. Germline lookup yields CDR1 LNHDA and CDR2 SQIVND (reference sequence). The length of the CDR3 is 14 residues. Germline trimming cut 7 bases from V and 7 bases from J; bases unmatched to any gene: 10. CDR3 protein: CASKGGQVGQPQHF. In nucleotides, the CDR3 is TGTGCCAGTAAGGGTGGACAGGTCGGACAGCCCCAGCATTTT.

The rearrangement links TRBV19 to TRBJ2-2; 11 bases map to TRBD2. V shed 7 bases and J 0 bases; nucleotides not matched to a gene: 16. The CDR3 contains 20 residues. The germline CDR1 and CDR2 sequences are LNHDA and SQIVND (reference sequence). For the CDR3, the DNA is TGTGCCAGTAATGAAGGGGCTCGGCTAGCGGGGGGACCGAACACCGGGGAGCTGTTTTTT. Its translation: CASNEGARLAGGPNTGELFF.

Notes on this clone: This sample also contains other DNA sequences that code for the same CDR3. This sequence joins TRBV6-5 and TRBJ1-5; TRBD1 matches 8 bases. The CDR3 runs to 15 residues. V lost 0 bases and J lost 2; bases outside the gene matches: 0. The V gene's germline CDR1 is MNHEY and CDR2 SVGAGI. The DNA of the CDR3 is TGTGCCAGCAGTTACTCGACAGGGGGCAATCAGCCCCAGCATTTT. Protein sequence: CASSYSTGGNQPQHF.

This chain links TRBV27 with TRBJ1-5; D ambiguous. V dropped 2 bases and J dropped 0 bases, with 5 bases sitting between them. From germline, CDR1 is MNHEY and CDR2 SMNVEV (reference sequence). The length of the CDR3 is 14 residues. The CDR3 here is CASSLGGSNQPQHF. CDR3 nucleotide sequence: TGTGCCAGCAGTTTAGGAGGTAGCAATCAGCCCCAGCATTTT.

The sample holds one count of this clone. The chain has TRBV7-9 and TRBJ2-7; 8 positions agree with TRBD1. The CDR3 has 15 amino acids. The V and J ends lost 1 base and 5 bases, in that order; junction bases with no gene match: 7. Per the germline V gene, CDR1 is SEHNR and CDR2 is FQNEAQ (reference sequence). The CDR3 sequence: CASSLGTGGRNEQYF. CDR3 DNA sequence: TGTGCCAGCAGCTTAGGAACAGGGGGAAGGAACGAGCAGTACTTC.

The J gene is TRBJ2-1, the V gene TRBV25-1, with a possible D match to TRBD2 (7 bases). Germline-derived CDR1 and CDR2 are MGHDK and SYGVNS. CDR3 size: 15 residues. Trimming shortened V by 3 bases and J by 7 bases, and 16 bases separated the two germline ends. CDR3 region: CASSDWEGGVNEQFF. The CDR3 DNA sequence: TGTGCCAGCAGTGATTGGGAGGGGGGGGTTAATGAGCAGTTCTTC.

The rearrangement uses TRBV5-1 and TRBJ1-3, with D uncertain. The germline V gene has CDR1 SGHRS and CDR2 YFSETQ. V was pared by 0 bases and J by 4 bases, with 14 bases between. The CDR3 has 16 amino acids. In DNA, the CDR3 is TGCGCCAGCAGCTTGGCCGGGAGCCTGGGGGGAAACACCATATATTTT. Translated, it gives CASSLAGSLGGNTIYF.

The chain combines TRBV5-1 with TRBJ2-5; no clear D gene. The germline V and J ends were trimmed by 2 bases and 2 bases, with 7 bases remaining between them. Per the germline V gene, CDR1 is SGHRS and CDR2 is YFSETQ. This CDR3 is built from 13 residues. The CDR3 reads CASSFSQQETQYF. CDR3 DNA: TGCGCCAGCAGCTTTAGCCAGCAAGAGACCCAGTACTTC.

The chain is built from TRBV6-1 and TRBJ1-2, with D unresolved. V was shortened by 3 bases and J by 14 bases, with 16 bases between the two germline ends. This CDR3 region has 12 residues. Germline lookup yields CDR1 MNHNS and CDR2 SASEGT. CDR3 sequence reads: CASSDRLWLLTF. The CDR3 DNA is TGTGCCAGCAGTGACAGGCTATGGCTATTAACCTTC.

V usage is TRBV7-9 and J usage is TRBJ1-1, with 11 bases matching TRBD1. Unmatched junction bases numbered 8, after V lost 5 bases and J lost 6 bases. Germline loops: CDR1 SEHNR, CDR2 FQNEAQ (reference sequence). This CDR3 has 15 amino acids. The CDR3 loop reads CASSLGQGANAEAFF. The CDR3 DNA follows: TGTGCCAGCAGCCTTGGACAGGGGGCGAATGCTGAAGCTTTCTTT.

This chain connects TRBV27 to TRBJ2-7; 8 positions agree with TRBD2. CDR1 MNHEY and CDR2 SMNVEV come from the germline V gene (reference sequence). The CDR3 is 15 amino acids. V trimming: 2 bases; J trimming: 3 bases; junction bases outside the gene matches: 6. CDR3 sequence (DNA): TGTGCCAGCAGTTTAAAGAGCGGGGGTAACTACGAGCAGTACTTC. Translation: CASSLKSGGNYEQYF.

The chain carries TRBV7-8 and TRBJ1-4, with 7 nucleotides matching TRBD1. CDR1 and CDR2 (germline): SGHVS, FQNEAQ. The trim removed 3 bases at V and 3 bases at J, leaving 1 base unmatched. This CDR3 region has 14 residues. Here the CDR3 DNA reads TGTGCCAGCAGCTTGGACAGGTCTAATGAAAAACTGTTTTTT. Its translation: CASSLDRSNEKLFF.

V is TRBV5-8 and J is TRBJ1-5; tentative D call: TRBD1 (5 bases). Trimming pared 1 base from V and 13 bases from J, leaving 12 bases between. Germline V gene lookup returns CDR1 SGHTS and CDR2 YDEGEE. The CDR3 is made up of 12 amino acids. Written as DNA, the CDR3 is TGTGCCAGCAGCTTGTTAGTGCAGGGACAGCATTTT. Translated, it gives CASSLLVQGQHF.